This record covers a single TCR beta chain. Followed longitudinally, the Seattle patients had been enrolled during active infection. The repertoire was sequenced with immunoSEQ multiplex PCR; TCRdb's copy has only in-frame clones and lacks some. The profile shows about 250,000 clones, more than 70% of them singletons. The data belong to a study of blood T cell repertoires in COVID-19. Study-wide context: Sites across the United States, Italy and Spain contributed samples from acute and convalescent COVID-19. T cells, B-cell-depleted T cells, or PBMCs provided the cDNA or gDNA that served as material.

The CDR3 totals 13 residues. Per the germline V gene, CDR1 is LNHDA and CDR2 is SQIVND (reference sequence). The junction had 4 bases not matched to a gene; V was cut back by 4 bases and J by 4 bases. This TCR derives from a woman aged 30 to 39 with COVID-19, enrolled during active disease. Sequencing was carried out using peripheral blood. The chain joins TRBV19 to TRBJ2-7, with TRBD2 identical over 7 bases. The CDR3 protein is CASSRAGEYEQYV. The CDR3 DNA is TGTGCCAGTAGTAGGGCGGGAGAATACGAGCAGTACGTC.